Given below is one TCR beta chain in context. The data derive from a study of blood T cell repertoires in COVID-19. Across the study: T cells, B-cell-depleted T cells, or PBMCs supplied cDNA or gDNA.

Looked up from germline, CDR1 is MDHEN and CDR2 is SYDVKM. This CDR3 region has 15 residues. V dropped 5 bases and J dropped 4 bases, with 14 bases sitting between them. Clones were sequenced by immunoSEQ multiplex PCR, and TCRdb holds only the in-frame ones, with some missing. The sample records about 280,000 clones, roughly 85% being singletons. All enrollees were about 18 to 95 years old and from roughly 26 US areas. All recovered Cohort 3 donors got two negative PCRs, got clearance, or saw symptom resolution. The sequencing input was PBMCs or T cells enriched from blood (not recorded which). The sequence was obtained from a woman aged 50 to 65 who had recovered from COVID-19. The J gene is TRBJ1-4, the V gene TRBV28; a weak D match, TRBD1 (6 bases). This chain's CDR3 is CASSIPGVFNEKLFF. The CDR3 coding sequence is TGTGCCAGCAGTATTCCAGGGGTTTTTAATGAAAAACTGTTTTTT. The full variable domain, its missing parts supplied by reference TRBV28 and TRBJ1-4, is DVKVTQSSRYLVKRTGEKVFLECVQDMDHENMFWYRQDPGLGLRLIYFSYDVKMKEKGDIPEGYSVSREKKERFSLILESASTNQTSMYLCASSIPGVFNEKLFFGSGTQLSVL.